This T cell receptor beta chain came from a study of blood T cells in healthy people across ages. A second roughly 7 to 11 cycle PCR used barcoded and J-beta primers. TCRdb fed the 5' RACE reads into MiXCR, producing one record per CDR3 protein. The sample shows 700,000 or so distinct CDR3 sequences, about 43% of them seen only once. It was around 10 milliliters of peripheral blood that were drawn from each donor. Only one count was recorded for this clonotype. Its antigen remains unidentified. Whole-study results and caveats: Strong correlation linked observed beta diversity and percent naive T cells. Using unsorted PBMCs precluded a conclusive naive versus antigen-experienced comparison.

Germline V gives CDR1 DFQATT, CDR2 SNEGSKA (reference sequence). V was shortened by 6 bases and J by 0 bases, with 15 bases between the two germline ends. This CDR3 is 14 amino acids long. The sequencing input was blood. The gene calls are TRBV20-1 and TRBJ2-7, with D perhaps TRBD1 or TRBD2 (5 bases each). The receptor was isolated from a man at least 80 years old in good health. In nucleotides, the CDR3 is TGCAGTGCCCCCCCCCCAGGGAGCTCCTACGAGCAGTACTTC. Encoded protein: CSAPPPGSSYEQYF.